The source of this TCR beta chain is a study of prognosis after radiotherapy for stage I lung cancer. General study results and limits: A determination of whether the expanded TCR clones were tumor-specific was not made.

Remarks on this clonotype: Antigen unknown.

The germline V and J ends were trimmed by 3 bases and 8 bases, with 22 bases remaining between them. Germline CDR1 reads MNHNS; CDR2 reads SASEGT. There are 16 residues in the CDR3. The genomic DNA TCR beta CDR3 region underwent two rounds of multiplex PCR. Primers specific to each TRBV and TRBJ gene were used in first-round PCR. MiXCR, applied by TCRdb to the multiplex PCR reads, yields one record per CDR3 protein. The sample includes approximately 28,000 distinct CDR3 sequences, approximately 39% of them seen just once. The source was PBMCs, collected before or after stereotactic body radiation therapy (not recorded which). This rearrangement joins TRBV6-1 to TRBJ1-2; D remains unclear. This TCR was sampled from a donor aged 50 or older with non-small cell lung cancer. CDR3 sequence reads: CASSEKVHPISRGYTF. As DNA, the CDR3 is TGTGCCAGCAGTGAGAAAGTACATCCAATTTCTAGAGGCTACACCTTC.